This T cell receptor beta chain was found in a study of graft-versus-host responses after intestinal transplantation (dated by TCRdb to the early 2020s). Regarding the study in general: The transplants that recipients received were multivisceral, liver-intestinal, or isolated intestinal. Bulk TCR-beta CDR3 sequencing was used to track graft-versus-host and host-versus-graft alloreactive T cell clones in the graft, circulation and bone marrow after intestinal transplantation. Samples from a few later patients were sequenced in-house on an Illumina MiSeq with MiXCR processing rather than by the commercial service. Anti-thymocyte globulin induction was given to all recipients, followed by maintenance tacrolimus and steroids for 2 to 4 years. Alloreactive clones were identified by sequencing pre-transplant mixed lymphocyte reaction products and comparing these products with unstimulated pre-transplant donor and recipient T cells. A peak of at least 4% donor T cells among recipient peripheral blood mononuclear cells was the definition used for donor T cell macrochimerism. The cohort enrolled under 25 intestinal transplant recipients including one retransplant, and 3 patients lacking pretransplant specimens were excluded. The research as a whole found: Early after transplant, peak levels of circulating GvH clones were associated with declines in HvG clones. In the allografts of patients with donor T cell macrochimerism, GvH to HvG T cell clonal ratios were high. GvH clones were detected in recipient bone marrow, and some of these GvH clones were observed earlier in ileal mucosa or blood, consistent with an intestinal mucosal origin. The conclusions were limited by the relatively low number and heterogeneity of the intestinal transplant patients.

Notes on this clone: No cognate antigen has been identified for it. There are no base qualities to consult, and no much larger clone falls within one base.

To prepare the library, the immunoSEQ multiplex PCR assay was applied. For most patients, genomic DNA was isolated with the Qiagen DNeasy Blood and Tissue Kit and shipped frozen to Adaptive Biotechnologies for TCR sequencing. High-throughput TCR-beta CDR3 sequencing of genomic DNA from most patients was performed by Adaptive Biotechnologies. The authors' pipeline ran thus. Adaptive's ImmunoSEQ software supplied the TCR sequencing data for roughly 17 patients, while MiXCR and VDJtools were used to process a few other patients. CD4 versus CD8 sorting errors were corrected by removing sequences found in both subsets at a frequency ratio below 5:1. CDR3 nucleotide sequences shared between donor and recipient were removed because their origin could not be assigned. To be classed as alloreactive, a clone needed at least 2-fold expansion over unstimulated cells and a minimum CFSE-low frequency of 0.002% (template counts) or 0.001% (read counts). Clones detected in sequenced pre-transplant spleen, lymph node, or MLR CFSE-low populations of the donor or recipient were defined as mappable. The cumulative frequency of alloreactive clones was calculated as a percentage of all sequences, weighted by copy number. The clones in this table, taken by TCRdb from immuneACCESS, are in-frame only. Not every clone is retained; where verified, under half of the shortfall comes from an unresolved V gene, and the cause of the rest is unknown. That table supplies the V and J calls and clone size; D and trimming were determined from the DNA. Counted in this sample were about 100,000 clones; about 90% of them appeared once. The ten largest clones represent approximately 5.5% of the sample.

After removal of 4 bases from V and 2 bases from J, the junction retains 9 bases not matched to a gene. The CDR1 and CDR2 encoded by the germline V gene are SGHDT and YYEEEE. Including the terminal cysteine and phenylalanine, the CDR3 comprises 17 residues. Only the CDR3 portion is preserved as DNA: 51 bases, with reading frame beginning at the first base. This specimen's time point label, interpreted: cells obtained before transplantation from donor or recipient. CD3+CD4+ and CD3+CD8+ populations were FACS-sorted from unstimulated pre-transplant donor and recipient cells taken from spleen or lymph nodes.

Sequencing was performed on unstimulated CD8+ T cells sorted from spleen or lymph node cells, taken before intestinal transplant. The sequence derives from a human donor who received an intestinal transplant. This chain is built from TRBV5-6 and TRBJ2-3, with 11 bases in between that match TRBD2. The DNA sequence reads TGTGCCAGCAGCCCCATTCTAGCGGGAGGTTTCACAGATACGCAGTATTTT. It is translated as CASSPILAGGFTDTQYF.